The entry below describes one T cell receptor beta chain. Its antigen is not known. These data are taken from a study of beta chain features in type 1 diabetes. Regarding the study as a whole: Type 1 diabetes patients showed a moderate but significant shortening of TCRB CDR3s in all four CD4+ subsets.

Germline V gene lookup returns CDR1 MDHEN and CDR2 SYDVKM. Trimming stripped 6 bases from V and 1 base from J, with 12 bases between. This CDR3 has 14 amino acids. Sequenced material consisted of expressed TCRB transcripts (all of the isolated RNA was reverse transcribed). The assay was immunoSEQ multiplex PCR, and TCRdb's table has in-frame clones only and misses some. Of about 52,000 clones listed, 35% to 50% are singletons. The source material was Tregs from blood. The clonotype originates from a man aged 30 to 45 with type 1 diabetes. This rearrangement joins TRBV28 to TRBJ1-1, with D possibly being TRBD1 (6 bases). The CDR3 is CASRTGTSNTEAFF. CDR3 DNA sequence: TGTGCCAGCAGAACAGGGACCTCGAACACTGAAGCTTTCTTT.